The present T cell receptor beta chain was sequenced within a study of blood T cell repertoires in COVID-19. Study summary: T cells, B-cell-depleted T cells, or PBMCs supplied cDNA or gDNA.

Germline values: CDR1 MDHEN, CDR2 SYDVKM. This CDR3 region has 12 residues. Trimming stripped 8 bases from V and 2 bases from J, with 9 bases between. Some clones are missing from TCRdb's copy, which holds only in-frame ones; the method was immunoSEQ multiplex PCR. This sample has hundreds of thousands of clones, with roughly 87% found just once. Participants were placed into cohorts based on the clinical history they reported. Two consecutive negative NP/OP PCR tests, clearance, or resolved symptoms defined Cohort 3 recovery. This clonotype was sampled from a woman aged 30 to 39 who had recovered from COVID-19. Material for sequencing was PBMCs or T cells enriched from blood (not recorded which). J is TRBJ1-2 and V is TRBV28; D might be TRBD1 (6 bases). CDR3 in DNA: TGTGCCAGCGGACAGTACAACTATGGCTACACCTTC. This gives the protein CASGQYNYGYTF.